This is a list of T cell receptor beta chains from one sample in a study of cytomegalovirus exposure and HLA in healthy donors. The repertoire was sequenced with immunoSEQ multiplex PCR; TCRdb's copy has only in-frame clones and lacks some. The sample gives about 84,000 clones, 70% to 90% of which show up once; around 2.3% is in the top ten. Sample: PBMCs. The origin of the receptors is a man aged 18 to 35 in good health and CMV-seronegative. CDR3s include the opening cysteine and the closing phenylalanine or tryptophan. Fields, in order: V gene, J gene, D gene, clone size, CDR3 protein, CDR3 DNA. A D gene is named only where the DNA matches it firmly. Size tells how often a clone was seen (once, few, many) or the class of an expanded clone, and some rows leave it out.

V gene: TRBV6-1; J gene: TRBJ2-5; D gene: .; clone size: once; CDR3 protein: CASSAQRKTQYF; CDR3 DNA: TGTGCCAGCAGTGCTCAGAGGAAGACCCAGTACTTC
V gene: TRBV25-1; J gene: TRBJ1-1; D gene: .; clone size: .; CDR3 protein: CASSEFGTTNTEAFF; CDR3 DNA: TGTGCCAGCAGTGAGTTCGGGACAACCAACACTGAAGCTTTCTTT
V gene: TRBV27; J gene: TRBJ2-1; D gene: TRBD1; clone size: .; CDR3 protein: CATSDRVTSYNEQFF; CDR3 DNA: TGTGCCACTTCGGACAGGGTAACCTCCTACAATGAGCAGTTCTTC
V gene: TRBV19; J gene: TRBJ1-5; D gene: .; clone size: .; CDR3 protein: CASSTRGQPQHF; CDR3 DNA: TGTGCCAGTAGTACACGAGGCCAGCCCCAGCATTTT
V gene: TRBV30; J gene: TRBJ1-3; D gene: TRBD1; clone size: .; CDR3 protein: CAWPGTGGSGNTIYF; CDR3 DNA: TGTGCCTGGCCCGGGACAGGCGGCTCTGGAAACACCATATATTTT
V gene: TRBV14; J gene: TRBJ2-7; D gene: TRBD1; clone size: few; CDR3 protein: CASSQGLGQVRDPYEQYF; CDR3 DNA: TGTGCCAGCAGCCAAGGTTTAGGACAGGTACGGGATCCCTACGAGCAGTACTTC
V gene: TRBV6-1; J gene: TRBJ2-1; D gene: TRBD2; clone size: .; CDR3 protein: CASSAVAGGPSYNEQFF; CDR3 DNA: TGTGCCAGCAGTGCAGTAGCGGGAGGGCCCTCCTACAATGAGCAGTTCTTC
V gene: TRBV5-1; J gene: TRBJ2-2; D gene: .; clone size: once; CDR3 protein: CASSLLRVGGANTGELFF; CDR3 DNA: TGCGCCAGCAGCTTGTTAAGGGTAGGGGGAGCGAACACCGGGGAGCTGTTTTTT
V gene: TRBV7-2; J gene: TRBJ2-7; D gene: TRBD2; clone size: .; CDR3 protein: CASSPSGIRTMGPYEQYF; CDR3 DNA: TGTGCCAGCAGCCCGAGCGGGATACGCACTATGGGTCCCTACGAGCAGTACTTC
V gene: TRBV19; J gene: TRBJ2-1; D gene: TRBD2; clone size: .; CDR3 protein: CASSMGLADYNEQFF; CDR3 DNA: TGTGCCAGTAGTATGGGGCTAGCGGACTACAATGAGCAGTTCTTC
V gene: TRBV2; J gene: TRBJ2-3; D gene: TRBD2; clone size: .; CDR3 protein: CASIASGRLTDTQYF; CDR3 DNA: TGTGCCAGCATCGCGAGCGGGAGACTCACAGATACGCAGTATTTT
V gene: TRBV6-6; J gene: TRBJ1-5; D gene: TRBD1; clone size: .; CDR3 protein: CASSRTGTQPQHF; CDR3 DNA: TGTGCCAGCAGCCGGACAGGGACCCAGCCCCAGCATTTT
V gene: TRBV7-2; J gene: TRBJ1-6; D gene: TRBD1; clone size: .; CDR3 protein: CASSSTGEYSPLHF; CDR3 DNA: TGTGCCAGCAGCTCGACAGGGGAGTATTCACCCCTCCACTTT
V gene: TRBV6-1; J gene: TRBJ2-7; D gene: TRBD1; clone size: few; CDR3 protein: CASSGDSYEQYF; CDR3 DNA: TGTGCCAGCAGTGGGGACAGCTACGAGCAGTACTTC
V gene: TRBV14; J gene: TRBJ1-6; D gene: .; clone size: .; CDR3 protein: CASSPELTNSPLHF; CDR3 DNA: TGTGCCAGCAGCCCGGAGCTGACCAATTCACCCCTCCACTTT
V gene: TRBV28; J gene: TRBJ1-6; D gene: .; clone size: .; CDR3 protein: CASSFPDRRDNSPLHF; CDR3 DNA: TGTGCCAGCAGTTTCCCCGATCGTCGGGATAATTCACCCCTCCACTTT
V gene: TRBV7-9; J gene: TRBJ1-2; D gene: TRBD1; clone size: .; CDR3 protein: CASSPLDRNYGYTF; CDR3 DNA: TGTGCCAGCAGCCCCTTGGACAGGAACTATGGCTACACCTTC
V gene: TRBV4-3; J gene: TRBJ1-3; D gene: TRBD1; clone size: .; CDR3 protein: CASSQGSGTGTSAGNTIYF; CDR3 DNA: TGCGCCAGCAGCCAAGGCTCCGGGACAGGAACTTCGGCTGGAAACACCATATATTTT
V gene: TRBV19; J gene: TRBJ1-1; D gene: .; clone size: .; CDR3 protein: CASSIINGGVAFF; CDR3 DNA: TGTGCCAGTAGTATAATAAATGGGGGGGTAGCTTTCTTT
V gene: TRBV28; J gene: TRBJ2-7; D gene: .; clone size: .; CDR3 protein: CASSLLPRVGEQYF; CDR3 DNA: TGTGCCAGCAGTTTATTACCCAGGGTAGGCGAGCAGTACTTC
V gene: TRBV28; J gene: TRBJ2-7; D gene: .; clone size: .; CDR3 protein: CASSRITGFNEQYF; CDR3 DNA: TGTGCCAGCAGCCGTATTACAGGGTTCAACGAGCAGTACTTC
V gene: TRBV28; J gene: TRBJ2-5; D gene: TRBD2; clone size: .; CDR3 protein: CASRLAGKETQYF; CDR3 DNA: TGTGCCAGCCGCCTAGCGGGAAAAGAGACCCAGTACTTC
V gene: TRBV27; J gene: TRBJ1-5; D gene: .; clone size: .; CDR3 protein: CASSLGQLQPQHF; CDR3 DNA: TGTGCCAGCAGTCTGGGACAATTGCAGCCCCAGCATTTT
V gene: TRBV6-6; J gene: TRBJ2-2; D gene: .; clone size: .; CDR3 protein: CASSYSASSGELFF; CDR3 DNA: TGTGCCAGCAGTTACTCGGCCTCATCCGGGGAGCTGTTTTTT
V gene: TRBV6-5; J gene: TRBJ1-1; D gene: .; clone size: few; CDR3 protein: CASSYLRVLNTEAFF; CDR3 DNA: TGTGCCAGCAGTTACTTACGGGTCCTGAACACTGAAGCTTTCTTT
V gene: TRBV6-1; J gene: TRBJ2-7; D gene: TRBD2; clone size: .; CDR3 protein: CASTSGLARGQYF; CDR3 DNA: TGTGCCAGCACATCAGGACTAGCGAGGGGGCAGTACTTC
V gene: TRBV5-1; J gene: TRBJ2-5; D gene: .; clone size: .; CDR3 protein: CASSPQGGGQETQYF; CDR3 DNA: TGCGCCAGCAGCCCCCAGGGTGGGGGGCAAGAGACCCAGTACTTC